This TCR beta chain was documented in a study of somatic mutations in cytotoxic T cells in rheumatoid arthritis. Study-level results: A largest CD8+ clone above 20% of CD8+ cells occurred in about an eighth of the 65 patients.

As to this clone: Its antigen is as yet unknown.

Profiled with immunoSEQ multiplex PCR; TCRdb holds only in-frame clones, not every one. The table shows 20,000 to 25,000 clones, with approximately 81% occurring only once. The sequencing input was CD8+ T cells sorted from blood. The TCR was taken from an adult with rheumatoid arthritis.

The CDR3 region is CASNGLAGEQYF. CDR3 nucleotides: TGTGCCAGCAATGGACTAGCGGGTGAGCAGTACTTC. The V call is TRBV27, the J call TRBJ2-7; 11 bases match TRBD2. Per the germline V gene, CDR1 is MNHEY and CDR2 is SMNVEV (reference sequence). This CDR3 spans 12 amino acids. The V segment lost 7 bases and the J segment 7 bases; nucleotides outside the gene matches: 3.